This T cell receptor beta chain was captured in a study of shared clonotypes between healthy human individuals. Findings of the study overall: Richness estimates generally favored naive over memory subsets. Generation probabilities were higher for clonotypes shared across all four sorted-subset donors than for unshared ones.

As originally analysed: ImmunoSEQ output lacked quality scores and full-length reads, limiting matched filtering. Measured with immunoSEQ multiplex PCR; TCRdb has only the in-frame clones, and not every one. V, J and clone size are taken as reported in that table, and D and trimming were inferred from the DNA itself. The sample lists around 1.9 million clones, about 92% occurring once. Positively selected for CCR7, the CD45RO-negative cells used as naive CD8 cells excluded terminally differentiated effector memory CD45RA+ cells. The CDR3 spans 17 residues. The germline CDR1 and CDR2 sequences are SNHLY and FYNNEI. After removal of 7 bases from V and 3 bases from J, the junction contained 13 bases not matched to a gene. To note about this clone: Its antigen is still unknown.

The sample taken for sequencing was naive CD8+ T cells from PBMCs. The clonotype was recovered from a man younger than 35 in good health. Some clones in this sample may be carry-over from other donors' samples. The chain links TRBV2 to TRBJ2-3; 10 positions agree with TRBD1. The CDR3 protein is CASTGTGVLFMTDTQYF. CDR3 nucleotides: TGTGCCAGCACGGGGACAGGGGTCCTTTTTATGACAGATACGCAGTATTTT.